What follows are 8 T cell receptor beta chains derived from one specimen sequenced in a study of Graves' ophthalmopathy and Graves' hyperthyroidism. The sequenced template was RNA, covering the TCR beta CDR3 region. The first round was an RT-PCR with HTBI primers, and the second round was a multiplex PCR. TCRdb recomputed calls from the multiplex PCR reads with MiXCR, one row per CDR3 protein. The sample holds over 45,000 distinct CDR3 sequences, about 50% seen once. The sequenced sample consisted of peripheral blood. These receptors were obtained from an adult man with Graves' ophthalmopathy.

The chain recombines TRBV20-1 with TRBJ1-2, with 7 bases matching TRBD1. Germline V lookup: CDR1 DFQATT, CDR2 SNEGSKA (reference sequence). V trimming: 5 bases; J trimming: 10 bases; junction bases outside the gene matches: 19. This CDR3 has 15 residues. DNA for the CDR3: TGCAGTGCTCCCCCGGACAAGGGACAGCCCGGGGACTACACCTTC. Protein sequence: CSAPPDKGQPGDYTF.

The table lists this clonotype with many counts. The chain employs TRBV6-2 or TRBV6-3 and TRBJ1-5; D uncertain. Germline V gene sequence: CDR1 MNHEY, CDR2 SVGEGT. The CDR3 consists of 16 residues. The ends were cut back, 3 bases at V and 3 bases at J, with 15 bases in the middle. CDR3 DNA sequence: TGTGCCAGCAGTTATAGGGTGACAAAGGCCAATCAGCCCCAGCATTTT. Residues: CASSYRVTKANQPQHF.

This clonotype was seen repeatedly, ten times or more. V is TRBV7-9 and J is TRBJ1-2; D unclear. This CDR3 spans 17 amino acids. The germline V and J ends were trimmed by 2 bases and 3 bases, with 19 bases remaining between them. The germline V gene has CDR1 SEHNR and CDR2 FQNEAQ (reference sequence). The CDR3 nucleotides read TGTGCCAGCAGCTTAAGGCATGGGGAGGCCTCGGACTATGGCTACACCTTC. This gives the protein CASSLRHGEASDYGYTF.

This clonotype has a count of ten or more. This rearrangement joins TRBV6-1 to TRBJ1-1; 10 positions match TRBD1. Germline V lookup: CDR1 MNHNS, CDR2 SASEGT. Trimming removed 5 bases from V and 5 bases from J; junction bases left unmatched: 8. This CDR3 has 15 residues. DNA for the CDR3: TGTGCCAGCAGTATCGACGACAGGGGGCGGACTGAAGCTTTCTTT. Protein product: CASSIDDRGRTEAFF.

This clonotype was observed a handful of times. The CDR3 is CASRDRENSPLHF. As DNA, the CDR3 is TGTGCCAGTAGGGACAGGGAGAATTCACCCCTCCACTTT. The chain has TRBV19 and TRBJ1-6; 8 bases fit TRBD1. The V and J ends lost 6 bases and 7 bases, in that order; junction bases with no gene match: 2. CDR1 and CDR2 from the germline V gene are LNHDA and SQIVND (reference sequence). CDR3 length: 13 residues.

This clonotype appeared many times. This chain links TRBV6-6 with TRBJ1-6; 8 bases line up with TRBD1. CDR1 and CDR2 (germline): MNHNY, SVGAGI (reference sequence). V dropped 6 bases and J dropped 8; count of bases not matched to a gene: 9. The CDR3 is made up of 15 amino acids. The CDR3 sequence: CASRDSGTGHSPLHF. CDR3 sequence (DNA): TGTGCCAGCAGGGACTCCGGGACAGGTCATTCACCCCTCCACTTT.

This clonotype was seen just once. Likely a read error: the CDR3 ends without its conserved phenylalanine or tryptophan. No DNA is shown, since the ends of the CDR3 on it are uncertain; the CDR3 is the one TCRdb lists. CDR3: CASSEETI. J is TRBJ1-6 and V is TRBV2. Germline V gene lookup returns CDR1 SNHLY and CDR2 FYNNEI. The CDR3 length is 8 residues, termini included.

This clonotype was counted many times. The chain uses TRBV5-8 and TRBJ2-2, with D hard to call. Germline V lookup: CDR1 SGHTS, CDR2 YDEGEE. V dropped 4 bases and J dropped 1 base, with 5 bases sitting between them. This CDR3 comprises 13 residues. The DNA for the CDR3 is TGTGCCAGCAGCCCTAAGAACACCGGGGAGCTGTTTTTT. It translates to CASSPKNTGELFF.